These 19 T cell receptor beta chains were sequenced from one sample in a study of cytomegalovirus exposure and HLA in healthy donors. The PCR employed 60 Vbeta primers together with 13 Jbeta primers. The table came from immunoSEQ multiplex PCR; TCRdb's copy has only in-frame clones and leaves some out. The sample shows some 140,000 clones, over 70% of them seen only once. The sample consisted of PBMCs. The receptors originated from a man under 40 in good health and CMV-seronegative.

The chain recombines TRBV6-5 with TRBJ2-5; D might be TRBD2 (5 bases). With 4 bases removed from V and 5 bases from J, the gap between germline ends came to 17 bases. Germline lookup yields CDR1 MNHEY and CDR2 SVGAGI. This CDR3 has 15 amino acids. The CDR3 DNA reads TGTGCCAGCAGTTGGACCGTAGCGAGGGAGGAGACCCAGTACTTC. The encoded protein is CASSWTVAREETQYF.

V is TRBV4-3 and J is TRBJ1-5, with D unclear. V dropped 0 bases and J dropped 7 bases, with 7 bases sitting between them. CDR3 length: 13 amino acids. CDR1 is LGHNA and CDR2 is YSLEER in the germline V gene. CDR3 in amino acids: CASSQDNFQPQHF. The CDR3 nucleotides read TGCGCCAGCAGCCAAGATAACTTCCAGCCCCAGCATTTT.

The chain uses TRBV6-5 and TRBJ2-2; D is perhaps TRBD1 (6 bases). The germline V gene encodes CDR1 MNHEY and CDR2 SVGAGI. This CDR3 is 14 amino acids long. The V end lost 6 bases, the J end lost 5 bases, and 13 bases lay between the germline ends. The CDR3 spells CASSPNTGTGELFF. The CDR3 coding sequence is TGTGCCAGCAGCCCTAATACAGGGACCGGGGAGCTGTTTTTT.

In this sample, this clone turned up a few times. The chain employs TRBV28 and TRBJ1-1, with D possibly being TRBD1 (5 bases). With 4 bases removed from V and 4 bases from J, the gap between germline ends came to 16 bases. Germline V gene sequence: CDR1 MDHEN, CDR2 SYDVKM. The CDR3 totals 15 residues. In DNA, the CDR3 is TGTGCCAGCAGTTACCCCATTGGGGGGAGCACTGAAGCTTTCTTT. It yields the protein CASSYPIGGSTEAFF.

CDR3: CASSLFGTGGYNEQFF. The CDR3 nucleotides read TGTGCCAGCAGCTTATTTGGGACAGGGGGATACAATGAGCAGTTCTTC. The chain recombines TRBV7-2 with TRBJ2-1, with 11 bases lining up with TRBD1. CDR1 SGHTA and CDR2 FQGNSA come from the germline V gene. V was pared by 2 bases and J by 4 bases, with 4 bases of the junction left unmatched. This CDR3 is 16 amino acids long.

The V call is TRBV15, the J call TRBJ1-1; D is unclear. CDR1 and CDR2 (germline): LNHNV, YYDKDF (reference sequence). The V end was cut by 0 bases, the J end by 1 base, with 3 bases between. The CDR3 runs 13 residues. The CDR3, as DNA: TGTGCCACCAGCAGAGAACAGAACACTGAAGCTTTCTTT. The encoded protein is CATSREQNTEAFF.

This clone has a handful of counts. This chain joins TRBV28 and TRBJ1-1; a weak D match, TRBD1 (6 bases). The germline V gene encodes CDR1 MDHEN and CDR2 SYDVKM. The CDR3 runs 11 residues. V lost 3 bases, J lost 13 bases, and 12 bases lay in between. The CDR3 DNA reads TGTGCCAGCAGTTTTCAGGGGTCCTATTTCTTT. This gives the protein CASSFQGSYFF.

This chain connects TRBV7-2 to TRBJ2-7; 9 positions match TRBD2. The germline gives CDR1 SGHTA, CDR2 FQGNSA. CDR3 size: 15 residues. Trimming removed 6 bases from V and 1 base from J; junction bases left unmatched: 7. CDR3 protein: CASSFSGSRSYEQYF. The CDR3 DNA reads TGTGCCAGCAGTTTTAGCGGGAGTCGGTCCTACGAGCAGTACTTC.

CDR3 coding DNA: TGTGCCAGCAGTCGGAAGCCGGGCACCCGAGGGGAGGCCCAGTACTTC. The encoded protein is CASSRKPGTRGEAQYF. This chain links TRBV25-1 with TRBJ2-5; D perhaps matches TRBD2 (6 bases). This CDR3 is 16 amino acids long. V was shortened by 5 bases and J by 9 bases, with 25 bases between the two germline ends. Germline CDR1 is MGHDK and CDR2 is SYGVNS. Full variable domain (remainder filled in from reference TRBV25-1 and TRBJ2-5): EADIYQTPRYLVIGTGKKITLECSQTMGHDKMYWYQQDPGMELHLIHYSYGVNSTEKGDLSSESTVSRIRTEHFPLTLESARPSHTSQYLCASSRKPGTRGEAQYFGPGTRLLVL.

The chain joins TRBV5-4 to TRBJ2-7; maybe TRBD1 (5 bases). This CDR3 spans 13 amino acids. CDR1 is SGHNT and CDR2 is YYREEE in the germline V gene (reference sequence). The V end was cut by 1 base, the J end by 0 bases, with 5 bases between. The CDR3 DNA sequence: TGTGCCAGCAGCTTGCAGGGCTCCTACGAGCAGTACTTC. This sequence encodes CASSLQGSYEQYF. The full variable domain, rest sourced from reference TRBV5-4 and TRBJ2-7, is ETGVTQSPTHLIKTRGQQVTLRCSSQSGHNTVSWYQQALGQGPQFIFQYYREEENGRGNFPPRFSGLQFPNYSSELNVNALELDDSALYLCASSLQGSYEQYFGPGTRLTVT.

The sample holds a few counts of this clone. V and J are TRBV7-2 and TRBJ2-3; TRBD1 agrees at 7 bases. Germline values: CDR1 SGHTA, CDR2 FQGNSA. Trimming at V came to 1 base and at J to 2 bases, leaving 6 bases not matched to a gene. This CDR3 spans 16 amino acids. CDR3 amino acids: CASSLGTGVFTDTQYF. CDR3 DNA: TGTGCCAGCAGCTTAGGGACAGGAGTATTCACAGATACGCAGTATTTT.

The chain couples TRBV7-9 to TRBJ1-1; D is possibly TRBD1 (6 bases). Trimming removed 6 bases from V and 1 base from J, with 27 bases in between. The CDR3 sequence is 19 residues long. Germline V gene lookup returns CDR1 SEHNR and CDR2 FQNEAQ (reference sequence). The CDR3 reads CASRGRIEPTGWPNTEAFF. The CDR3 nucleotides are TGTGCCAGCAGGGGACGCATCGAACCTACAGGGTGGCCGAACACTGAAGCTTTCTTT.

The chain couples TRBV9 to TRBJ2-2, with 13 bases fitting TRBD2. The J segment lost 4 bases and the V segment lost 2 bases, leaving 8 bases of the junction unmatched. CDR3 length: 18 residues. CDR1 and CDR2 from the germline V gene are SGDLS and YYNGEE. This chain's CDR3 is CASSVGLAGAGSTGELFF. The CDR3 region has the DNA TGTGCCAGCAGCGTTGGACTAGCGGGGGCTGGAAGCACCGGGGAGCTGTTTTTT.

The V call is TRBV30, the J call TRBJ1-5, with 8 positions matching TRBD1. The CDR3 contains 15 residues. Germline assignment: CDR1 GTSNPN and CDR2 SVGIG (reference sequence). The V and J ends lost 1 base and 4 bases, in that order; junction bases with no gene match: 6. The CDR3 region is CAWSAGTGRNQPQHF. CDR3 DNA sequence: TGTGCCTGGAGTGCCGGGACAGGACGAAATCAGCCCCAGCATTTT.

The rearrangement uses TRBV5-1 and TRBJ1-4; tentative D call: TRBD1 (6 bases). This CDR3 spans 14 amino acids. Germline lookup yields CDR1 SGHRS and CDR2 YFSETQ. V shed 6 bases and J shed 3 bases, with 12 bases lying between them. The CDR3 nucleotides read TGCGCCAGCACCCAGGACAGTTCTAATGAAAAACTGTTTTTT. Amino acids: CASTQDSSNEKLFF.

V gene TRBV6-5 combines with J gene TRBJ2-5; TRBD1 agrees at 7 bases. The V segment lost 2 bases and the J segment 3 bases; nucleotides outside the gene matches: 3. In germline, CDR1 is MNHEY, CDR2 SVGAGI. The CDR3 runs 14 residues. The CDR3 coding sequence is TGTGCCAGCAGTTACCGGGACAGCGAAGAGACCCAGTACTTC. Protein product: CASSYRDSEETQYF.

This clone was picked up one time. The rearrangement joins TRBV1 to TRBJ2-2; the table's D call, TRBD2, was not checked against the DNA. TRBV1 has pseudogene status. There are 17 residues in the CDR3. CDR3 sequence: CTSSPYSDIADTGELFF. The CDR3 coding sequence is TGCACCAGCAGCCCTTATTCAGATATAGCGGACACCGGGGAGCTGTTTTTT.

The V call is TRBV19, the J call TRBJ2-1, with D perhaps matching TRBD2 (5 bases). Germline V gives CDR1 LNHDA, CDR2 SQIVND (reference sequence). The CDR3 is 14 amino acids. The ends were cut back, 3 bases at V and 8 bases at J, with 14 bases in the middle. CDR3 coding DNA: TGTGCCAGTAGTATCGGACTCGGGTTCCATGAGCAGTTCTTC. It encodes CASSIGLGFHEQFF.

The rearrangement links TRBV6-5 to TRBJ2-5; perhaps TRBD1 as D (5 bases). Trimming removed 6 bases at V and 1 base at J, with 12 bases between. CDR1 MNHEY and CDR2 SVGAGI come from the germline V gene. The CDR3 runs to 14 residues. The CDR3 here is CASSPQGTQETQYF. Here the CDR3 DNA reads TGTGCCAGCAGCCCCCAGGGTACCCAAGAGACCCAGTACTTC.